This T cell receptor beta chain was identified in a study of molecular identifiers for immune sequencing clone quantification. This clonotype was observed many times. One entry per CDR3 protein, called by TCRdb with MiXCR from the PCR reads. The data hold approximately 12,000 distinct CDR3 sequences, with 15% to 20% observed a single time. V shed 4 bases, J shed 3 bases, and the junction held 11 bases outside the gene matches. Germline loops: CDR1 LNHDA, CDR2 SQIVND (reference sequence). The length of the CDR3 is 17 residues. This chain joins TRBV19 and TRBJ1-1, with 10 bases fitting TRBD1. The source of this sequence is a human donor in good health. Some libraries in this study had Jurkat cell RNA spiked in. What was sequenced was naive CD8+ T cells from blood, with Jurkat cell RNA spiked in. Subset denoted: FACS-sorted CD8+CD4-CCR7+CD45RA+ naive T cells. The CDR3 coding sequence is TGTGCCAGTAGTACCAGGGACAGGGGTGGTGTAGACACTGAAGCTTTCTTT. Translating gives CASSTRDRGGVDTEAFF.